The 20 T cell receptor beta chains given below trace back to one sample, sequenced in a study of cytomegalovirus exposure and HLA in healthy donors. The PCR had 60 Vbeta and 13 Jbeta primers. Some clones are missing from TCRdb's copy, which holds only in-frame ones; the method was immunoSEQ multiplex PCR. The profile shows more than 150,000 clones, around 78% of them singletons. The specimen sequenced was PBMCs. All receptors derive from a woman aged 50 to 60 in good health and CMV-seropositive.

The gene calls are TRBV5-1 and TRBJ1-6, with 8 bases lining up with TRBD1. CDR3 length equals 17 residues. From germline, CDR1 is SGHRS and CDR2 YFSETQ. The ends lost 3 bases at V and 1 base at J; junction bases unmatched: 6. Here the CDR3 reads CASSSGQGGSYNSPLHF. CDR3 nucleotides: TGCGCCAGCAGCTCTGGACAGGGAGGATCCTATAATTCACCCCTCCACTTT.

The chain uses TRBV7-2 and TRBJ2-1; TRBD2 agrees at 14 bases. This CDR3 comprises 14 residues. V gave up 1 base and J gave up 16 bases; unmatched junction bases: 6. Germline CDR1 is SGHTA and CDR2 is FQGNSA. CDR3 residues: CASSLDGTSGSQFF. In DNA, the CDR3 is TGTGCCAGCAGCTTAGATGGGACTAGCGGGAGTCAATTCTTC.

V usage is TRBV5-4 and J usage is TRBJ2-1; 9 positions agree with TRBD1. Germline V gene data show CDR1 as SGHNT and CDR2 as YYREEE (reference sequence). V lost 0 bases to trimming and J lost 2 bases; unmatched junction nucleotides: 0. The CDR3 extends over 15 amino acids. Written as DNA, the CDR3 is TGTGCCAGCAGCTTGGGACAGGGGGCCTACAATGAGCAGTTCTTC. Its protein product is CASSLGQGAYNEQFF.

The rearrangement joins TRBV6-5 to TRBJ2-1; D uncertain. Germline V lookup: CDR1 MNHEY, CDR2 SVGAGI. Between the trimmed V and J ends, which lost 0 bases and 8 bases, there was a span of 2 bases. The CDR3 runs 11 residues. This CDR3 is CASSYSDEQFF. The CDR3 nucleotides read TGTGCCAGCAGTTACTCCGATGAGCAGTTCTTC.

This chain connects TRBV18 to TRBJ1-5; 9 positions match TRBD1. Germline V gives CDR1 KGHSH, CDR2 LQKENI. The CDR3 is 16 amino acids. V lost 2 bases to trimming and J lost 5 bases; unmatched junction nucleotides: 7. The CDR3 loop is CASSPRGTGTYQPQHF. In DNA, the CDR3 is TGTGCCAGCTCACCAAGAGGGACAGGGACTTATCAGCCCCAGCATTTT.

This clone was counted a few times. The chain uses TRBV4-2 and TRBJ2-1; maybe TRBD1 (5 bases). The CDR3 sequence is 17 residues long. The V gene lost 4 bases and the J gene lost 2 bases, with 18 bases spanning the gap. Germline V gene lookup returns CDR1 LGHNA and CDR2 YNFKEQ. CDR3 sequence (DNA): TGTGCCAGCAGCCCCTATCATACAGGTAACCCCTACAATGAGCAGTTCTTC. Translated: CASSPYHTGNPYNEQFF.

The chain carries TRBV5-1 and TRBJ2-7, with a weak D call TRBD1 (5 bases). V dropped 4 bases and J dropped 2 bases, with 10 bases sitting between them. Germline CDR1 is SGHRS and CDR2 is YFSETQ. This CDR3 region has 13 residues. CDR3 nucleotides: TGCGCCAGCAGCATTGACAGTCCCTACGAGCAGTACTTC. It codes for CASSIDSPYEQYF. Looking up the rest from reference TRBV5-1 and TRBJ2-7 gives the full variable domain: KAGVTQTPRYLIKTRGQQVTLSCSPISGHRSVSWYQQTPGQGLQFLFEYFSETQRNKGNFPGRFSGRQFSNSRSEMNVSTLELGDSALYLCASSIDSPYEQYFGPGTRLTVT.

V is TRBV5-6 and J is TRBJ1-2; D remains unclear. The CDR3 totals 13 residues. Germline V gene sequence: CDR1 SGHDT, CDR2 YYEEEE. V dropped 3 bases and J dropped 6 bases, with 12 bases sitting between them. The CDR3 sequence is CASSSEALDGYTF. The CDR3 DNA follows: TGTGCCAGCAGCTCTGAAGCCCTTGATGGCTACACCTTC.

The chain employs TRBV18 and TRBJ2-1; TRBD2 agrees at 7 bases. The CDR3 is made up of 16 amino acids. Unmatched junction bases numbered 13, after V lost 3 bases and J lost 8 bases. The germline V gene encodes CDR1 KGHSH and CDR2 LQKENI. The CDR3: CASSPGIAGGRHEQFF. The CDR3 DNA reads as TGTGCCAGCTCACCGGGGATAGCGGGCGGAAGACATGAGCAGTTCTTC.

The V call is TRBV9, the J call TRBJ1-4, with 12 bases aligning to TRBD1. V trimming: 2 bases; J trimming: 3 bases; junction bases outside the gene matches: 2. The germline V gene has CDR1 SGDLS and CDR2 YYNGEE. This CDR3 is built from 16 residues. The CDR3 protein is CASSVGQGASNEKLFF. The CDR3, as DNA: TGTGCCAGCAGCGTGGGACAGGGGGCGTCTAATGAAAAACTGTTTTTT.

The chain is built from TRBV7-3 and TRBJ2-1; 7 nucleotides align to TRBD2. V was clipped by 5 bases and J by 4 bases; unmatched bases: 8. CDR3 size: 15 residues. Per germline, CDR1 SGHTA and CDR2 FQGTGA. The CDR3 sequence: CASSPERESYNEQFF. In nucleotides, the CDR3 is TGTGCCAGCAGCCCTGAGCGGGAATCTTACAATGAGCAGTTCTTC.

Here the CDR3 reads CASSRGAGLAKNIQYF. DNA for the CDR3: TGCGCCAGCAGCCGAGGGGCGGGACTAGCCAAAAACATTCAGTACTTC. The V and J genes are TRBV4-3 and TRBJ2-4; maybe TRBD2 (6 bases). The length of the CDR3 is 16 residues. Germline CDR1 LGHNA, CDR2 YSLEER. V was trimmed by 4 bases and J by 0 bases, leaving 13 bases between them.

The chain couples TRBV2 to TRBJ1-5, with 7 bases identical to TRBD1. Unmatched junction bases numbered 8, after V lost 9 bases and J lost 6 bases. Germline V lookup: CDR1 SNHLY, CDR2 FYNNEI. The length of the CDR3 is 13 residues. The chain's CDR3 is CASSDREFQPQHF. CDR3 coding DNA: TGTGCCAGTTCCGACAGGGAGTTTCAGCCCCAGCATTTT. The variable domain in full, with the rest retrieved from reference TRBV2 and TRBJ1-5, is EPEVTQTPSHQVTQMGQEVILRCVPISNHLYFYWYRQILGQKVEFLVSFYNNEISEKSEIFDDQFSVERPDGSNFTLKIRSTKLEDSAMYFCASSDREFQPQHFGDGTRLSIL.

This clone was recorded once. The chain recombines TRBV6-5 with TRBJ1-1; 7 bases are a match to TRBD1. CDR1 is MNHEY and CDR2 is SVGAGI in the germline V gene. The CDR3 extends over 12 amino acids. Trimming cost V 6 bases and J 5 bases; bases outside gene matches: 3. The DNA of the CDR3 is TGTGCCAGCAGACAGGGGTTGACTGAAGCTTTCTTT. Translation gives CASRQGLTEAFF.

As DNA, the CDR3 is TGTGCCAGCAGCTTTAAGAACACTGAAGCTTTCTTT. Translation gives CASSFKNTEAFF. The chain links TRBV5-4 to TRBJ1-1; D is uncertain. CDR3 length equals 12 residues. V shed 2 bases and J shed 1 base, with 3 bases lying between them. The germline V gene encodes CDR1 SGHNT and CDR2 YYREEE (reference sequence).

V and J are TRBV7-2 and TRBJ1-1; 12 bases agree with TRBD1. V was pared by 4 bases and J by 1 base, with 4 bases of the junction left unmatched. The V gene's germline CDR1 is SGHTA and CDR2 FQGNSA. The CDR3 runs to 16 residues. The CDR3 loop reads CASSSGTGGGNTEAFF. CDR3 sequence (DNA): TGTGCCAGCAGCTCCGGGACAGGGGGCGGGAACACTGAAGCTTTCTTT. Combining the CDR3 with reference TRBV7-2 and TRBJ1-1 gives the whole variable domain GAGVSQSPSNKVTEKGKDVELRCDPISGHTALYWYRQSLGQGLEFLIYFQGNSAPDKSGLPSDRFSAERTGGSVSTLTIQRTQQEDSAVYLCASSSGTGGGNTEAFFGQGTRLTVV.

This chain links TRBV5-4 with TRBJ1-1; 7 bases align to TRBD1. Germline CDR1 reads SGHNT; CDR2 reads YYREEE (reference sequence). V lost 5 bases and J lost 0; bases outside the gene matches: 4. The CDR3 runs to 14 residues. The CDR3 loop reads CASSTGTVNTEAFF. The DNA of the CDR3 is TGTGCCAGCAGTACCGGGACAGTGAACACTGAAGCTTTCTTT.

The chain links TRBV20-1 to TRBJ2-7; the D is unclear. CDR3 length equals 11 residues. Trimming took 4 bases from V and 3 from J, leaving 7 bases between them. CDR1 and CDR2 from the germline V gene are DFQATT and SNEGSKA (reference sequence). The CDR3 region is CSATPNYEQYF. The CDR3 nucleotides read TGCAGTGCTACCCCAAACTACGAGCAGTACTTC.

The gene calls are TRBV19 and TRBJ2-3; 9 bases agree with TRBD1. The V segment lost 4 bases and the J segment 5 bases; nucleotides outside the gene matches: 10. The CDR3 length is 16 residues. CDR1 LNHDA and CDR2 SQIVND come from the germline V gene (reference sequence). The CDR3 reads CASSTTGTGYGDTQYF. For the CDR3, the DNA is TGTGCCAGTAGTACCACCGGGACAGGGTATGGAGATACGCAGTATTTT.

This clone was seen only a few times. V gene TRBV7-2 combines with J gene TRBJ2-3; D gene unclear. This CDR3 has 13 amino acids. Germline V gives CDR1 SGHTA, CDR2 FQGNSA. V lost 3 bases to trimming and J lost 5 bases, with 9 bases between them. The CDR3 loop is CASSFRLEDTQYF. The DNA of the CDR3 is TGTGCCAGCAGCTTCCGACTGGAAGATACGCAGTATTTT.